This T cell receptor beta chain was obtained from a study of lymphopenia after photon versus proton radiotherapy. This clone was observed a handful of times. Using immunoSEQ multiplex PCR, the repertoire was profiled, and TCRdb retains in-frame clones only, with some absent. The sample yields around 35,000 clones, more than 75% seen once. The trim removed 1 base at V and 10 bases at J, leaving 6 bases unmatched. This CDR3 has 14 residues. Germline assignment: CDR1 SEHNR and CDR2 FQNEAQ (reference sequence). The J gene is TRBJ2-7, the V gene TRBV7-9; the match to TRBD2 covers 11 bases. The source of this sequence is a man aged 50 or older with gastric cancer. Sequenced here: peripheral blood, sampled from a patient treated with photon-based radiotherapy. The CDR3 region is CASSLVAGGSVQYF. In nucleotides, the CDR3 is TGTGCCAGCAGCTTAGTAGCGGGAGGGTCCGTCCAGTACTTC.